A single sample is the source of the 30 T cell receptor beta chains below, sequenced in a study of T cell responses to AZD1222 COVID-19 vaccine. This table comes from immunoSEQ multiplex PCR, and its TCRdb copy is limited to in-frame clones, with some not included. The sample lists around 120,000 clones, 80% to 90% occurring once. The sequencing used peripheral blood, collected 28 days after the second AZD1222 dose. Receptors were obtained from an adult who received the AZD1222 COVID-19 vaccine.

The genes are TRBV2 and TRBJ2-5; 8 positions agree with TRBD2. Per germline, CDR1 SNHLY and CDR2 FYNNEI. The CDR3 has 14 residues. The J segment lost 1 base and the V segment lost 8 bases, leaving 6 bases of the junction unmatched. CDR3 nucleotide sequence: TGTGCCAGCGAGCGGGGGCCCCCCCAAGAGACCCAGTACTTC. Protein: CASERGPPQETQYF. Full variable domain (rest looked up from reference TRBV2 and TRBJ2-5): EPEVTQTPSHQVTQMGQEVILRCVPISNHLYFYWYRQILGQKVEFLVSFYNNEISEKSEIFDDQFSVERPDGSNFTLKIRSTKLEDSAMYFCASERGPPQETQYFGPGTRLLVL.

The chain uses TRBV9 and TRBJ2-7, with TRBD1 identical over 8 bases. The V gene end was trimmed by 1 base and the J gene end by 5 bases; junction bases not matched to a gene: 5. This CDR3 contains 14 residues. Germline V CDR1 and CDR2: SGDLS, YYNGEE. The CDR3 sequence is CASSVQDRVDEQYF. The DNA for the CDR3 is TGTGCCAGCAGCGTACAGGACAGGGTCGACGAGCAGTACTTC.

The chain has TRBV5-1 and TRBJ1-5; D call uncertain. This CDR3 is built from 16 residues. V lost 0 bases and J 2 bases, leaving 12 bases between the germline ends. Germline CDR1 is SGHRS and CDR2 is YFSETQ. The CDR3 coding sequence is TGCGCCAGCAGCTTGGACGCCGGTGGGGGCAATCAGCCCCAGCATTTT. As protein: CASSLDAGGGNQPQHF. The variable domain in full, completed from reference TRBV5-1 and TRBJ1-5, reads KAGVTQTPRYLIKTRGQQVTLSCSPISGHRSVSWYQQTPGQGLQFLFEYFSETQRNKGNFPGRFSGRQFSNSRSEMNVSTLELGDSALYLCASSLDAGGGNQPQHFGDGTRLSIL.

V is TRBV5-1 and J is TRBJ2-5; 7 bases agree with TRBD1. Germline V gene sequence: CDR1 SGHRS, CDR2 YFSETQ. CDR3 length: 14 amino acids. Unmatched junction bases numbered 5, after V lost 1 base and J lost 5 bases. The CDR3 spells CASSLYRGSETQYF. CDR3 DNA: TGCGCCAGCAGCTTGTACAGGGGATCGGAGACCCAGTACTTC.

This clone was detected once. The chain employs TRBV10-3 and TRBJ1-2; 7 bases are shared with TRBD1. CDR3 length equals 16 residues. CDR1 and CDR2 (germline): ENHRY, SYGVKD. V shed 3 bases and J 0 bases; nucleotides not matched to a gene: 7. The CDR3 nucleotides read TGTGCCATCAGTGAATCCGGACAGGCCGCTAACTATGGCTACACCTTC. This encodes CAISESGQAANYGYTF.

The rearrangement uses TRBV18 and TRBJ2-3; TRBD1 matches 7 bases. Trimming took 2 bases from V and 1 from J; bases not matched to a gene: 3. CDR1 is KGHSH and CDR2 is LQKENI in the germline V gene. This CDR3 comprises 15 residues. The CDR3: CASSPSQGGTDTQYF. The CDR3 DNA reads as TGTGCCAGCTCACCATCCCAGGGGGGCACAGATACGCAGTATTTT.

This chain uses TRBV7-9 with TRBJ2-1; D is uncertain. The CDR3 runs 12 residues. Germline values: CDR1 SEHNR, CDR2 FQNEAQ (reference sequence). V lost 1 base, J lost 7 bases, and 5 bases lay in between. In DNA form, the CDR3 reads TGTGCCAGCAGCTTAGTTTGGAATGAGCAGTTCTTC. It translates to CASSLVWNEQFF.

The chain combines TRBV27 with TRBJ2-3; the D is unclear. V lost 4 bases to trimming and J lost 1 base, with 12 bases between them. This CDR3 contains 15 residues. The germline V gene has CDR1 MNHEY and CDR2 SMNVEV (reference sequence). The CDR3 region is CASSSSGWGTDTQYF. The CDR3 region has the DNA TGTGCCAGCAGTTCCTCGGGTTGGGGCACAGATACGCAGTATTTT.

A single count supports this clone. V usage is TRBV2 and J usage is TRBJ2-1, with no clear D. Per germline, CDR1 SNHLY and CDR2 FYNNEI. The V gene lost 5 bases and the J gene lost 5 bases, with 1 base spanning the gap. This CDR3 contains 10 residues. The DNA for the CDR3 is TGTGCCAGCAGTAACAATGAGCAGTTCTTC. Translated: CASSNNEQFF.

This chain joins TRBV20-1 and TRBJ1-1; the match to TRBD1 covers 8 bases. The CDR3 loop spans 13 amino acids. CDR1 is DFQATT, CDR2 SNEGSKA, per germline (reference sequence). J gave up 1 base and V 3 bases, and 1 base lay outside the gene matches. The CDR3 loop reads CSASGTGNTEAFF. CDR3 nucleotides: TGCAGTGCTAGTGGGACAGGGAACACTGAAGCTTTCTTT.

For the CDR3, the DNA is TGTGCCAGCAGCTTAGCATCGAGCGTGAAAGCTTTTTCCTACAATGAGCAGTTCTTC. Translated, it gives CASSLASSVKAFSYNEQFF. The V gene is TRBV7-9, the J gene TRBJ2-1, with D unclear. CDR3 length: 19 residues. V gave up 0 bases and J gave up 1 base, with 19 bases separating them. CDR1 is SEHNR, CDR2 FQNEAQ, per germline (reference sequence).

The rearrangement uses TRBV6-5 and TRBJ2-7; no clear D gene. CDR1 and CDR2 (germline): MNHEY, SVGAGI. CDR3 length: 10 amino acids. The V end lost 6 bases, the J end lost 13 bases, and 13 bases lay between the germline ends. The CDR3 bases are TGTGCCAGCAGGGCACGCGACTTTTACTTC. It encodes CASRARDFYF.

In DNA form, the CDR3 reads TGTGCCAGCACCAGAGCAGGGGCGGACTATGGCTACACCTTC. As protein: CASTRAGADYGYTF. The genes are TRBV9 and TRBJ1-2; D may be TRBD1 (6 bases). This CDR3 has 14 residues. The V gene's germline CDR1 is SGDLS and CDR2 YYNGEE. The V gene lost 6 bases and the J gene lost 3 bases, with 15 bases spanning the gap.

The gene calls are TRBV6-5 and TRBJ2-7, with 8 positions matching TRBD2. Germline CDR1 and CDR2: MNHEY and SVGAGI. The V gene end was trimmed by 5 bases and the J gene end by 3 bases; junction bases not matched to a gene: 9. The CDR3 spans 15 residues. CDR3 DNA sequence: TGTGCCAGCAGTATAGGGGGTACTAGCGGCTACGAGCAGTACTTC. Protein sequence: CASSIGGTSGYEQYF.

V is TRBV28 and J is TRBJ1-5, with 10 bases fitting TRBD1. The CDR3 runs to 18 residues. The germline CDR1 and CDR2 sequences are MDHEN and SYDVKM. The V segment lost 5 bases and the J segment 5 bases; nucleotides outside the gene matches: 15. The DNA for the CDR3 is TGTGCCAGCAGTATTGCCGGGACAGGGGCTGGTTTGCATCAGCCCCAGCATTTT. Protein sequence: CASSIAGTGAGLHQPQHF.

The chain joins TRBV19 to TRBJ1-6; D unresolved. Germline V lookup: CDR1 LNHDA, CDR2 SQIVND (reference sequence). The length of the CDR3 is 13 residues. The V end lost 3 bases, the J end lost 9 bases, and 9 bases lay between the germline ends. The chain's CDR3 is CASSMATISPLHF. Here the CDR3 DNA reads TGTGCCAGTAGTATGGCAACTATTTCACCCCTCCACTTT. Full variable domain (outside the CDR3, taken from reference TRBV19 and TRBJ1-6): DGGITQSPKYLFRKEGQNVTLSCEQNLNHDAMYWYRQDPGQGLRLIYYSQIVNDFQKGDIAEGYSVSREKKESFPLTVTSAQKNPTAFYLCASSMATISPLHFGNGTRLTVT.

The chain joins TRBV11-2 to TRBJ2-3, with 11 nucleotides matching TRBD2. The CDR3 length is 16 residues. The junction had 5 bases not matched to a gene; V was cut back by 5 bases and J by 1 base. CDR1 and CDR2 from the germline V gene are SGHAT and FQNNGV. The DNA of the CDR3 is TGTGCCAGCAGCCGTGGTAGCGGGGGGGGCACAGATACGCAGTATTTT. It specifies CASSRGSGGGTDTQYF.

The CDR3 is CASSSGGVNTEAFF. The CDR3 DNA sequence: TGTGCCAGCAGCTCAGGGGGCGTGAACACTGAAGCTTTCTTT. This chain joins TRBV5-8 and TRBJ1-1, with 8 nucleotides matching TRBD1. Looked up from germline, CDR1 is SGHTS and CDR2 is YDEGEE. Trimming removed 3 bases from V and 0 bases from J; junction bases left unmatched: 1. The CDR3 has 14 residues.

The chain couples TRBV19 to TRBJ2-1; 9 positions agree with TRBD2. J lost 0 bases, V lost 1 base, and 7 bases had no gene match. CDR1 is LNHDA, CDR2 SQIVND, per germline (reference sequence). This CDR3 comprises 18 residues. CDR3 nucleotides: TGTGCCAGTAGTATAGGTCGGCTAGCGGGGAGCTCCTACAATGAGCAGTTCTTC. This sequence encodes CASSIGRLAGSSYNEQFF. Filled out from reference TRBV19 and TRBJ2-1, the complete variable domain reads DGGITQSPKYLFRKEGQNVTLSCEQNLNHDAMYWYRQDPGQGLRLIYYSQIVNDFQKGDIAEGYSVSREKKESFPLTVTSAQKNPTAFYLCASSIGRLAGSSYNEQFFGPGTRLTVL.

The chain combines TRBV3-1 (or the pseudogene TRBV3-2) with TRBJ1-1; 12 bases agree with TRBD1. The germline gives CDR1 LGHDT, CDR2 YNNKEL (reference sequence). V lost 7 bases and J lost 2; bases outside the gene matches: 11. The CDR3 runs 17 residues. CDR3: CASNSRDRGRVNTEAFF. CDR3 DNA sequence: TGTGCCAGCAACTCCCGGGACAGGGGGCGCGTAAACACTGAAGCTTTCTTT.

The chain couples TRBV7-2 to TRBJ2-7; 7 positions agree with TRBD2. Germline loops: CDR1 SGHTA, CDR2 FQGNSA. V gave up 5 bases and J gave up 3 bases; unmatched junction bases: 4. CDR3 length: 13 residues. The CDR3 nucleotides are TGTGCCAGCAGCCTGGGGGGGGGCTACGAGCAGTACTTC. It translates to CASSLGGGYEQYF.

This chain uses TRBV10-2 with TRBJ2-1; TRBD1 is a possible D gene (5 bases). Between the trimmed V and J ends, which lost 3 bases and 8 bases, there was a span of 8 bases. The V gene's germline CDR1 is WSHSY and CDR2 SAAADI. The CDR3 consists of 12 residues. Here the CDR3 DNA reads TGCGCCAGCAGTGATGCCAGGGATGAGCAGTTCTTC. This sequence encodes CASSDARDEQFF.

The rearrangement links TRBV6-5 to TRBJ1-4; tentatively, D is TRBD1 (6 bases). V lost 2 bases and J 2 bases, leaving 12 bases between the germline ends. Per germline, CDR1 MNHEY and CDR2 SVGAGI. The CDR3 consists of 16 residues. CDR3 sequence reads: CASSYLGGGTNEKLFF. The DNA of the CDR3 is TGTGCCAGCAGTTACCTTGGGGGGGGCACTAATGAAAAACTGTTTTTT.

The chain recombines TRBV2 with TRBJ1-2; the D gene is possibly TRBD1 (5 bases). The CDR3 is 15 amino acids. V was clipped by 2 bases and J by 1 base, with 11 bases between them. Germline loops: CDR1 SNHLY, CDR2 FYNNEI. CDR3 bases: TGTGCCAGCAGTGAATCCGGGGGAAGTAACTATGGCTACACCTTC. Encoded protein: CASSESGGSNYGYTF. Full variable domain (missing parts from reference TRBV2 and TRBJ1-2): EPEVTQTPSHQVTQMGQEVILRCVPISNHLYFYWYRQILGQKVEFLVSFYNNEISEKSEIFDDQFSVERPDGSNFTLKIRSTKLEDSAMYFCASSESGGSNYGYTFGSGTRLTVV.

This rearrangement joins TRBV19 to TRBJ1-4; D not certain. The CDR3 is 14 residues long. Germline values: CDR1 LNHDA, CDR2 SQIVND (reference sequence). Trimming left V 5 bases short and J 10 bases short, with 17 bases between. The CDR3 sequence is CASSASNNSPKLFF. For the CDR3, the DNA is TGTGCCAGTAGTGCCAGCAACAACAGCCCAAAACTGTTTTTT. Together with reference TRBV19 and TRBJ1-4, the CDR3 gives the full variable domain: DGGITQSPKYLFRKEGQNVTLSCEQNLNHDAMYWYRQDPGQGLRLIYYSQIVNDFQKGDIAEGYSVSREKKESFPLTVTSAQKNPTAFYLCASSASNNSPKLFFGSGTQLSVL.

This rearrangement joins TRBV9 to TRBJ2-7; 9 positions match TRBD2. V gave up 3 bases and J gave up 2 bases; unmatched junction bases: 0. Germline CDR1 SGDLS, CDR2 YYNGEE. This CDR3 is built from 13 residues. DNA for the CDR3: TGTGCCAGCAGCGGGACTAGCGCCTACGAGCAGTACTTC. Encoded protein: CASSGTSAYEQYF.

The CDR3 protein is CATSRGSGGNTEAFF. The CDR3 nucleotides read TGTGCCACCAGCAGAGGAAGCGGAGGAAACACTGAAGCTTTCTTT. V gene TRBV15 combines with J gene TRBJ1-1, with unresolved D. This CDR3 has 15 amino acids. The germline V and J ends were trimmed by 1 base and 2 bases, with 11 bases remaining between them. CDR1 is LNHNV and CDR2 is YYDKDF in the germline V gene (reference sequence).

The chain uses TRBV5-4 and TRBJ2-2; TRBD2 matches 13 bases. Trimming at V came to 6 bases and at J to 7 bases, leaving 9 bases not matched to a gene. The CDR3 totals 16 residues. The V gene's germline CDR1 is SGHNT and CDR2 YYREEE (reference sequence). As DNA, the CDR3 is TGTGCCAGCACCGGACTAGCGGGGGTGATCGGCGGGGAGCTGTTTTTT. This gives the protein CASTGLAGVIGGELFF.

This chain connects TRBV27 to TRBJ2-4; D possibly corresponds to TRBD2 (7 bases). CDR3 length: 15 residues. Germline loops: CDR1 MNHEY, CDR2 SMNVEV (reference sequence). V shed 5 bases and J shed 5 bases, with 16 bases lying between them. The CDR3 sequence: CASSPLGAGENIQYF. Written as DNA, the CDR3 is TGTGCCAGCAGTCCCCTGGGGGCGGGGGAAAACATTCAGTACTTC.

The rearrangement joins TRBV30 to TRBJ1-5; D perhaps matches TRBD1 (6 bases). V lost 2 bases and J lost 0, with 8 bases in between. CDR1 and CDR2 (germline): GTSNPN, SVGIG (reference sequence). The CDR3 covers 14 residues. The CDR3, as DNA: TGTGCCTGGAGTAGGGACAATAGCAATCAGCCCCAGCATTTT. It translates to CAWSRDNSNQPQHF. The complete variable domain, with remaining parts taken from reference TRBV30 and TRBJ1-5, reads SQTIHQWPATLVQPVGSPLSLECTVEGTSNPNLYWYRQAAGRGLQLLFYSVGIGQISSEVPQNLSASRPQDRQFILSSKKLLLSDSGFYLCAWSRDNSNQPQHFGDGTRLSIL.